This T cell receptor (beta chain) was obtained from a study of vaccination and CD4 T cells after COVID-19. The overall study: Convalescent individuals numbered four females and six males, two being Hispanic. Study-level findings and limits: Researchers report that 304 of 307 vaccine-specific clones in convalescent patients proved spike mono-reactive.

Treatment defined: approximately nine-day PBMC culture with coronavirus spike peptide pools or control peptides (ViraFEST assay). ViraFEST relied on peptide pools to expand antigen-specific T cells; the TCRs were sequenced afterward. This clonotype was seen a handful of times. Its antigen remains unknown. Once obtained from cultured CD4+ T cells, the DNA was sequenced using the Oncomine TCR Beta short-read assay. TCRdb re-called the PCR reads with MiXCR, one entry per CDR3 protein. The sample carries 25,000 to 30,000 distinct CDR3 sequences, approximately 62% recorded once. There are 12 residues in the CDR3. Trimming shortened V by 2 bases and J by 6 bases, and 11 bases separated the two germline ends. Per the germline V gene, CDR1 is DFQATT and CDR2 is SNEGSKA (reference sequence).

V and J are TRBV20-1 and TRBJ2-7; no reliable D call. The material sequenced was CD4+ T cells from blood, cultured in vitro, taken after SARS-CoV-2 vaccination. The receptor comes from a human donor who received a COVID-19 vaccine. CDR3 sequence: CSARPVGAEQYF. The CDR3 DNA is TGCAGTGCTAGACCCGTGGGCGCCGAGCAGTACTTC.